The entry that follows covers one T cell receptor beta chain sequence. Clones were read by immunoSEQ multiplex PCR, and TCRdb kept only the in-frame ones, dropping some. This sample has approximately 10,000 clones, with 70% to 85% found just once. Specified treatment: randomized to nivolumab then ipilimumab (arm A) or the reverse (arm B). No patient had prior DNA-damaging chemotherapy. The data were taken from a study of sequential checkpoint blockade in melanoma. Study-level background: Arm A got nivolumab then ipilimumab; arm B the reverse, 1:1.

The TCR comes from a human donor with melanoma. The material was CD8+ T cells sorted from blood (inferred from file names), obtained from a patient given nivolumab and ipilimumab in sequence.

CDR3 DNA: TGCGCCAGCAGCCAGGGACAGACCTACGAGCAGTACTTC. Translated, it gives CASSQGQTYEQYF. The chain recombines TRBV4-1 with TRBJ2-7; 7 nucleotides line up with TRBD1. In germline, CDR1 is MGHRA, CDR2 YSYEKL. CDR3 size: 13 residues. The V and J ends lost 3 bases and 2 bases, in that order; junction bases with no gene match: 1.